These 8 T cell receptor beta chains originate from one sample sequenced in a study of CD8 T cells in ankylosing spondylitis. Study-level findings and limits: In ankylosing spondylitis blood, a motif of roughly eight highly homologous TCR beta variants appeared characteristic.

TCRdb reprocessed the 5' RACE reads with MiXCR, giving one entry per CDR3 protein. The sample lists approximately 140,000 distinct CDR3 sequences, 15% to 20% occurring once. The antigens for these receptors are not known. What was sequenced was blood, either unsorted or a sorted T cell fraction (not recorded which). These receptor sequences come from a male donor with ankylosing spondylitis.

This clonotype was counted only a few times. CDR3 loop: CASTSGGLNTGELFF. CDR3 nucleotides: TGTGCCAGTACCTCGGGGGGCTTGAACACCGGGGAGCTGTTTTTT. The chain employs TRBV19 and TRBJ2-2, with D possibly being TRBD2 (7 bases). Trimming cost V 7 bases and J 1 base, with 13 bases left between them. The CDR3 is made up of 15 amino acids. The germline CDR1 and CDR2 sequences are LNHDA and SQIVND (reference sequence).

This clonotype was seen a few times. This chain uses TRBV4-3 with TRBJ2-3; D not resolved. CDR1 and CDR2 (germline): LGHNA, YSLEER. This CDR3 has 16 residues. V was cut by 0 bases and J by 4 bases, with 14 bases left in between. CDR3 DNA: TGCGCCAGCAGCCAAGAGGCTTACACGGAACCAGATACGCAGTATTTT. Translated: CASSQEAYTEPDTQYF.

This clonotype turned up a few times. The chain links TRBV5-1 to TRBJ2-7, with 7 bases that match TRBD1. Germline V lookup: CDR1 SGHRS, CDR2 YFSETQ. The junction had 10 bases not matched to a gene; V was cut back by 4 bases and J by 0 bases. This CDR3 is 16 amino acids long. CDR3 DNA sequence: TGCGCCAGCAGCCTAGGGACAGTGGACCGCTCCTACGAGCAGTACTTC. Its translation: CASSLGTVDRSYEQYF.

This clonotype was observed a handful of times. J is TRBJ2-1 and V is TRBV6-5, with 13 positions matching TRBD2. Germline CDR1 and CDR2: MNHEY and SVGAGI. The CDR3 has 18 amino acids. Unmatched junction bases numbered 12, after V lost 4 bases and J lost 6 bases. The CDR3 reads CASSFLHPGTSGINEQFF. In DNA, the CDR3 is TGTGCCAGCAGTTTCCTCCATCCAGGGACTAGCGGGATCAATGAGCAGTTCTTC.

This clonotype was observed a handful of times. This chain joins TRBV27 and TRBJ1-4; D remains ambiguous. The CDR3 has 13 residues. Germline V lookup: CDR1 MNHEY, CDR2 SMNVEV (reference sequence). Trimming removed 6 bases from V and 3 bases from J, with 8 bases in between. CDR3 bases: TGTGCCAGCAGGGGATGGGCTAATGAAAAACTGTTTTTT. Its translation: CASRGWANEKLFF.

This clonotype appeared a single time. CDR3 in DNA: TGTGCCAGCAGCAAATTGGGACGGGACTACCAATATGGGCAGTACTTC. Amino acids: CASSKLGRDYQYGQYF. The chain is built from TRBV21-1 and TRBJ2-7; the table assigns TRBD2, which was not confirmed against the DNA. TRBV21-1 is a documented pseudogene. The CDR3 consists of 16 residues.

This clonotype was seen a few times. This sequence joins TRBV5-6 and TRBJ2-5; the match to TRBD2 covers 11 bases. Germline-derived CDR1 and CDR2 are SGHDT and YYEEEE. The CDR3 spans 16 residues. Germline trimming cut 2 bases from V and 0 bases from J; bases unmatched to any gene: 3. The CDR3: CASSFIAGGNQETQYF. The CDR3 DNA is TGTGCCAGCAGCTTTATAGCGGGAGGGAACCAAGAGACCCAGTACTTC.

The chain combines TRBV5-1 with TRBJ1-1, with D unresolved. Trimming stripped 0 bases from V and 5 bases from J, with 8 bases between. The CDR3 totals 13 residues. Germline values: CDR1 SGHRS, CDR2 YFSETQ. The CDR3 sequence: CASSLVGSTEAFF. The CDR3 nucleotides read TGCGCCAGCAGCTTGGTGGGGTCGACTGAAGCTTTCTTT.